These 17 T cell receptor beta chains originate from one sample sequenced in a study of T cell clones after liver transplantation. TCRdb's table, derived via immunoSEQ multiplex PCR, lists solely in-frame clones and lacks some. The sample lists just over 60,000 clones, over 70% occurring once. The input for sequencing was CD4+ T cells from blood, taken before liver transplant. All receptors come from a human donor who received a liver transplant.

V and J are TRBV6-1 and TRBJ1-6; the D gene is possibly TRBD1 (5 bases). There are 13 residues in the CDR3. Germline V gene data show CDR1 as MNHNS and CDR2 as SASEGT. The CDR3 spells CAARRTGGSPLHF. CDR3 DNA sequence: TGTGCAGCCAGACGAACGGGGGGTTCACCCCTCCACTTT.

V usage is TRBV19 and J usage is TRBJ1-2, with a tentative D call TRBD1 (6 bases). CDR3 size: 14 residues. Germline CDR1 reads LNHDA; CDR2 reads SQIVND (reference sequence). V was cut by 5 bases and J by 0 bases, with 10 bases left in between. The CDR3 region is CASSFTGSNYGYTF. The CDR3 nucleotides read TGTGCCAGTAGTTTCACAGGGTCTAACTATGGCTACACCTTC. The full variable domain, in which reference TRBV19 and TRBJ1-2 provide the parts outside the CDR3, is DGGITQSPKYLFRKEGQNVTLSCEQNLNHDAMYWYRQDPGQGLRLIYYSQIVNDFQKGDIAEGYSVSREKKESFPLTVTSAQKNPTAFYLCASSFTGSNYGYTFGSGTRLTVV.

CDR3 bases: TGTGCCAGCAGCTTGTTAACTAGCGAATACGAGCAGTACTTC. This encodes CASSLLTSEYEQYF. V gene TRBV5-6 combines with J gene TRBJ2-7, with TRBD2 matching 7 bases. V shed 1 base, J shed 4 bases, and the junction held 5 bases outside the gene matches. The CDR3 is 14 residues long. Germline V gives CDR1 SGHDT, CDR2 YYEEEE.

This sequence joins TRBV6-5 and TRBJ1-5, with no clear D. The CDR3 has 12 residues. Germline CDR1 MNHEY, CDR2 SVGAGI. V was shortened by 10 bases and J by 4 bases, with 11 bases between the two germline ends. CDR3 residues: CATGRLNQPQHF. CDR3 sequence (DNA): TGTGCCACCGGTCGTCTAAATCAGCCCCAGCATTTT.

The CDR3 sequence is CASSLDSVGYGYTF. DNA of the CDR3: TGTGCCAGCTCCCTGGACAGCGTGGGGTATGGCTACACCTTC. This sequence joins TRBV18 and TRBJ1-2; perhaps TRBD1 as D (6 bases). Germline-derived CDR1 and CDR2 are KGHSH and LQKENI. The CDR3 loop spans 14 amino acids. V was clipped by 6 bases and J by 5 bases, with 16 bases between them.

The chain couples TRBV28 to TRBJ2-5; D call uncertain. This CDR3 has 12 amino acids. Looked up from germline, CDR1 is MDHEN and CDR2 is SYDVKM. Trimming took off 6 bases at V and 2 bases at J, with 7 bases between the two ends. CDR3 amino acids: CASSPRQETQYF. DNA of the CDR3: TGTGCCAGCAGCCCCAGGCAAGAGACCCAGTACTTC.

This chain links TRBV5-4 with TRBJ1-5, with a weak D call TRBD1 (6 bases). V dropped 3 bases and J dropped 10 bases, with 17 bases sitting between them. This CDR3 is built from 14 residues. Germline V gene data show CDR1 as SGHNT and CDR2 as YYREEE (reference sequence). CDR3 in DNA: TGTGCCAGCAGCTCGGACAGTACGGTGAGTCCCCAGCATTTT. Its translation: CASSSDSTVSPQHF.

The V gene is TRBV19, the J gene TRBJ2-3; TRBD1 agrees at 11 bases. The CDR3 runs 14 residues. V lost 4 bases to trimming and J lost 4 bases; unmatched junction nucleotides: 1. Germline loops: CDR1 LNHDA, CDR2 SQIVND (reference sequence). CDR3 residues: CASSRTGGADTQYF. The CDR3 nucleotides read TGTGCCAGTAGTAGGACAGGGGGCGCAGATACGCAGTATTTT.

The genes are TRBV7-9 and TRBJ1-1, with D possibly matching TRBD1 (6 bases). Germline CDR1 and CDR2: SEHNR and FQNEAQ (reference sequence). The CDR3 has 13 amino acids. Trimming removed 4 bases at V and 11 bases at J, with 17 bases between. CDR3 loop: CASSSIRGGEAFF. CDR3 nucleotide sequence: TGTGCCAGCAGCTCAATTAGAGGGGGGGAGGCTTTCTTT.

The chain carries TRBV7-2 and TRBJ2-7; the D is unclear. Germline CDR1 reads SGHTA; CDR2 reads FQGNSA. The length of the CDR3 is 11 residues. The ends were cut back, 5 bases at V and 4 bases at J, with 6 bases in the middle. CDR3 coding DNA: TGTGCCAGCAGCAATGAGTACGAGCAGTACTTC. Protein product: CASSNEYEQYF.

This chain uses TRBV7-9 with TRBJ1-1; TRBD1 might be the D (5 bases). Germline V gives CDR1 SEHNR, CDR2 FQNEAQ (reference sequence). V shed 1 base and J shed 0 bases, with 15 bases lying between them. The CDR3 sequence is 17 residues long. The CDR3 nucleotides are TGTGCCAGCAGCTTAGTGGGGCGAGGCAACTTGAACACTGAAGCTTTCTTT. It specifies CASSLVGRGNLNTEAFF.

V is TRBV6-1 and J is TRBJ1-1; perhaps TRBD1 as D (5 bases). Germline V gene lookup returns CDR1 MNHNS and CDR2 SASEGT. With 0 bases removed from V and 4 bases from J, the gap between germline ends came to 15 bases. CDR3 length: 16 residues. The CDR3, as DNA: TGTGCCAGCAGTGAAGCGGGAGGACGGAGGGGCACTGAAGCTTTCTTT. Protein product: CASSEAGGRRGTEAFF.

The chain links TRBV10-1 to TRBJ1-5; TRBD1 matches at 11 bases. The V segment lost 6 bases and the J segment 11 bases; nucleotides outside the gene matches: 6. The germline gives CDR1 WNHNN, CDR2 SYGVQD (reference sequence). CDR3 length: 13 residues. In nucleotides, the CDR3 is TGCGCCAGCAGGGGGACAGGGGGTGGGTCCCAGCATTTT. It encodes CASRGTGGGSQHF.

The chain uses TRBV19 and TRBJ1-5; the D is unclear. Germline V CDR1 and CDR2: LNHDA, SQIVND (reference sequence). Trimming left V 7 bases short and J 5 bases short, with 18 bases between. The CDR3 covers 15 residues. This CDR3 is CASKVTERGYQPQHF. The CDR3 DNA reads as TGTGCCAGTAAGGTCACAGAAAGAGGGTATCAGCCCCAGCATTTT.

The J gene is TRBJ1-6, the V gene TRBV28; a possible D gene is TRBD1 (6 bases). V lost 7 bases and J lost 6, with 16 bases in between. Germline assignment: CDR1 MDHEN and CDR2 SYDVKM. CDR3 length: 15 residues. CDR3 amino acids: CASTDRTASNSPLHF. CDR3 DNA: TGTGCCAGCACTGATCGGACAGCGAGTAATTCACCCCTCCACTTT.

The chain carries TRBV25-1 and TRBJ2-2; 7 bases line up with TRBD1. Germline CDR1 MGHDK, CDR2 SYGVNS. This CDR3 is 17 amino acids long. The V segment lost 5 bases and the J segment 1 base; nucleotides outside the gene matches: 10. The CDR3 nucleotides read TGTGCCAGCAGTTCGTCCCGGGACAGCCTGAACACCGGGGAGCTGTTTTTT. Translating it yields CASSSSRDSLNTGELFF.

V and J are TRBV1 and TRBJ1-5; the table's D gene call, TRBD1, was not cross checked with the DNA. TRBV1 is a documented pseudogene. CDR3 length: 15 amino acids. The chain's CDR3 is CTSSQVGSGDQPQHF. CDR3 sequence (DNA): TGCACCAGCAGCCAAGTGGGGTCAGGGGATCAGCCCCAGCATTTT.